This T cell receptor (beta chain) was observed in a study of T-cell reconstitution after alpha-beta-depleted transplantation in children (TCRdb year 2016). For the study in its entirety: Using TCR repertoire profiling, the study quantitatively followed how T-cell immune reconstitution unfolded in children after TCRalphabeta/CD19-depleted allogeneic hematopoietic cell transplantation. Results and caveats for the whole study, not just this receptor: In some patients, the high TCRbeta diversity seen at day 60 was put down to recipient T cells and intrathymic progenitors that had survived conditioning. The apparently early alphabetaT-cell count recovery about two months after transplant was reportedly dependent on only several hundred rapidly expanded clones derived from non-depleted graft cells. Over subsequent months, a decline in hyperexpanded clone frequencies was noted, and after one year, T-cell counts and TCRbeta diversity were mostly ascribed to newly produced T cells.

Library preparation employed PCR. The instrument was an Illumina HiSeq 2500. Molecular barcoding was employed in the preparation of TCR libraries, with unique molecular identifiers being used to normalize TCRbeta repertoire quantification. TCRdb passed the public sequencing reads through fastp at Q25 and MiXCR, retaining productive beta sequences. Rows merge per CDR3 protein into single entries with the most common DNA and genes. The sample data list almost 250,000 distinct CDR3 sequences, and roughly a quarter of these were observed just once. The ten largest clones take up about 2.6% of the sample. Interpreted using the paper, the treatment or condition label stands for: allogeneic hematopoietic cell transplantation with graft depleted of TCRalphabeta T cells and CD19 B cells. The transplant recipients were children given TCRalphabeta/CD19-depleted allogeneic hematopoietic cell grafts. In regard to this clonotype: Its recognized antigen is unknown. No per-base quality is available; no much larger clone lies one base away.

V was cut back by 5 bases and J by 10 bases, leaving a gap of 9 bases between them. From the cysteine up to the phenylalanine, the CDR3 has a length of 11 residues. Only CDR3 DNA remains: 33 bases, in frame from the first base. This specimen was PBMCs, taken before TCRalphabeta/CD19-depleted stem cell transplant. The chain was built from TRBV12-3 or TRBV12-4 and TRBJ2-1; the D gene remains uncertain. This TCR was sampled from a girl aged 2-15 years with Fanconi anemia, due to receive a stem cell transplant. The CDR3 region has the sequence CASSPPSEQFF. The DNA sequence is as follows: TGTGCCAGCAGTCCCCCCAGCGAGCAGTTCTTC.